The next 20 T cell receptor beta chains were all read from a single sample in a study of OX40 agonist ivuxolimab in advanced cancers. Profiled with immunoSEQ multiplex PCR; TCRdb holds only in-frame clones, not every one. The sample lists under 65,000 clones; roughly 92% were seen once. The specimen was CD4+ or CD8+ T cells sorted from blood, collected in a trial of the OX40 agonist ivuxolimab. Source of these receptors: an adult with an advanced solid tumor such as melanoma, head and neck, liver or kidney cancer.

The genes are TRBV7-9 and TRBJ2-3; 7 bases are a match to TRBD1. With V trimmed by 4 bases and J by 0 bases, 7 bases remained unmatched. CDR3 length: 16 residues. From germline, CDR1 is SEHNR and CDR2 FQNEAQ (reference sequence). CDR3 sequence (DNA): TGTGCCAGCAGCTCATGGACAGGCTTTAGCACAGATACGCAGTATTTT. This translates into CASSSWTGFSTDTQYF. Full variable domain (remainder filled in from reference TRBV7-9 and TRBJ2-3): DTGVSQNPRHKITKRGQNVTFRCDPISEHNRLYWYRQTLGQGPEFLTYFQNEAQLEKSRLLSDRFSAERPKGSFSTLEIQRTEQGDSAMYLCASSSWTGFSTDTQYFGPGTRLTVL.

V and J are TRBV21-1 and TRBJ1-4; the table's D call, TRBD1, was not checked against the DNA. TRBV21-1 is an annotated pseudogene. The CDR3 covers 19 residues. This CDR3 reads CASSINRTGGVTTNEKLFF. DNA for the CDR3: TGTGCCAGCAGCATTAACCGGACAGGGGGCGTGACTACTAATGAAAAACTGTTTTTT.

The chain carries TRBV7-9 and TRBJ1-6, with TRBD1 matching 8 bases. The V gene's germline CDR1 is SEHNR and CDR2 FQNEAQ (reference sequence). With V trimmed by 4 bases and J by 4 bases, 9 bases remained unmatched. This CDR3 has 17 amino acids. The CDR3 region has the DNA TGTGCCAGCAGCTCATCCACAGGGGGTTTTTATAATTCACCCCTCCACTTT. This sequence encodes CASSSSTGGFYNSPLHF.

V gene TRBV5-4 combines with J gene TRBJ1-2; D gene ambiguous. Germline V CDR1 and CDR2: SGHNT, YYREEE (reference sequence). V shed 2 bases and J shed 6 bases, with 11 bases lying between them. This CDR3 is built from 13 residues. As DNA, the CDR3 is TGTGCCAGCAGCTTTCCAACCGGGAATGGCTACACCTTC. Translation gives CASSFPTGNGYTF.

The rearrangement joins TRBV10-3 to TRBJ1-6, with D maybe TRBD1 (5 bases). Trimming removed 3 bases from V and 8 bases from J, with 11 bases in between. Germline V gene sequence: CDR1 ENHRY, CDR2 SYGVKD. This CDR3 comprises 14 residues. Here the CDR3 reads CAISDGQGDSPLHF. In DNA form, the CDR3 reads TGTGCCATCAGTGATGGCCAGGGTGATTCACCCCTCCACTTT.

The rearrangement joins TRBV5-8 to TRBJ2-3, with D perhaps TRBD2 (5 bases). Germline lookup yields CDR1 SGHTS and CDR2 YDEGEE. CDR3 length: 16 residues. V dropped 0 bases and J dropped 3 bases, with 14 bases sitting between them. Written as DNA, the CDR3 is TGTGCCAGCAGCTTGGCCGAGGGCGTCGGGACAGATACGCAGTATTTT. Translation gives CASSLAEGVGTDTQYF.

V gene TRBV19 combines with J gene TRBJ1-1; D gene uncertain. In germline, CDR1 is LNHDA, CDR2 SQIVND (reference sequence). V was shortened by 8 bases and J by 2 bases, with 24 bases between the two germline ends. The CDR3 has 17 residues. The CDR3 is CASAPAGDGFLNTEAFF. CDR3 coding DNA: TGTGCCAGTGCCCCAGCCGGAGATGGATTCTTAAACACTGAAGCTTTCTTT.

CDR3 nucleotides: TGTGCCAGCTTCGGGACTAGCGGGGTCAACACCGGGGAGCTGTTTTTT. It specifies CASFGTSGVNTGELFF. The chain uses TRBV6-6 and TRBJ2-2; 13 nucleotides agree with TRBD2. The V gene's germline CDR1 is MNHNY and CDR2 SVGAGI (reference sequence). This CDR3 has 16 residues. J lost 2 bases, V lost 8 bases, and 5 bases had no gene match.

The chain links TRBV9 to TRBJ1-1; a weak D match, TRBD1 (5 bases). V shed 4 bases and J shed 5 bases, with 15 bases lying between them. Germline V gene data show CDR1 as SGDLS and CDR2 as YYNGEE. This CDR3 spans 14 amino acids. CDR3 DNA sequence: TGTGCCAGCAGCACAGCGGGTGGGGGTACTGAAGCTTTCTTT. Translating it yields CASSTAGGGTEAFF.

V is TRBV5-8 and J is TRBJ1-2; the match to TRBD1 covers 7 bases. This CDR3 region has 14 residues. With 0 bases clipped from V and 5 bases from J, the junction kept 4 bases outside the gene matches. The V gene's germline CDR1 is SGHTS and CDR2 YDEGEE. The CDR3 sequence: CASSLGTGTYGYTF. Here the CDR3 DNA reads TGTGCCAGCAGCTTGGGGACAGGAACTTATGGCTACACCTTC.

V is TRBV28 and J is TRBJ2-3; perhaps TRBD1 as D (6 bases). The CDR3 runs to 14 residues. Germline V gene sequence: CDR1 MDHEN, CDR2 SYDVKM. The V end was cut by 7 bases, the J end by 3 bases, with 14 bases between. CDR3 DNA: TGTGCCAGCATGGGGGCCGCGTGGACAGATACGCAGTATTTT. As protein: CASMGAAWTDTQYF. The complete variable domain, with remaining parts taken from reference TRBV28 and TRBJ2-3, reads DVKVTQSSRYLVKRTGEKVFLECVQDMDHENMFWYRQDPGLGLRLIYFSYDVKMKEKGDIPEGYSVSREKKERFSLILESASTNQTSMYLCASMGAAWTDTQYFGPGTRLTVL.

The V gene is TRBV27, the J gene TRBJ1-1; TRBD1 matches at 7 bases. Losses at the gene ends were 3 bases for V and 7 bases for J; bases not matched to a gene: 11. CDR3 size: 15 residues. Germline CDR1 MNHEY, CDR2 SMNVEV (reference sequence). The CDR3, as DNA: TGTGCCAGCAGTTTTCTCCCTGGACAGGCCTATGAAGCTTTCTTT. Protein: CASSFLPGQAYEAFF.

Many counts were recorded for this clone. The gene calls are TRBV29-1 and TRBJ2-1; D is perhaps TRBD2 (6 bases). The CDR3 is 16 amino acids. The V and J ends lost 0 bases and 4 bases respectively, with 16 bases between them. In germline, CDR1 is SQVTM, CDR2 ANQGSEA. The CDR3 spells CSVEEPLAIPYNEQFF. The CDR3 DNA is TGCAGCGTTGAAGAGCCACTAGCTATACCGTACAATGAGCAGTTCTTC.

This clone was seen once. The CDR3 region is CASSPGGPRETQYF. DNA for the CDR3: TGTGCCAGTAGTCCGGGGGGGCCGCGGGAGACCCAGTACTTC. V and J are TRBV19 and TRBJ2-5, with 8 positions matching TRBD2. This CDR3 is built from 14 residues. Germline CDR1 LNHDA, CDR2 SQIVND (reference sequence). Losses at the gene ends were 5 bases for V and 5 bases for J; bases not matched to a gene: 7.

J is TRBJ1-4 and V is TRBV13, with D uncertain. Trimming left V 5 bases short and J 7 bases short, with 14 bases between. Germline-derived CDR1 and CDR2 are PRHDT and FYEKMQ (reference sequence). CDR3 length: 14 residues. The CDR3 protein is CASSRRSGSEKLFF. The CDR3 DNA follows: TGTGCCAGCAGCAGACGATCCGGCAGTGAAAAACTGTTTTTT.

V is TRBV19 and J is TRBJ2-1; TRBD2 aligns across 7 bases. Germline values: CDR1 LNHDA, CDR2 SQIVND (reference sequence). Losses at the gene ends were 7 bases for V and 0 bases for J; bases not matched to a gene: 6. The CDR3 spans 15 residues. In DNA form, the CDR3 reads TGTGCCAGTAATTGGGGGGGTAGCTCCTACAATGAGCAGTTCTTC. As protein: CASNWGGSSYNEQFF.

The rearrangement uses TRBV7-6 and TRBJ2-1; 8 nucleotides line up with TRBD2. The CDR3 extends over 15 amino acids. Germline CDR1 SGHVS, CDR2 FNYEAQ. V shed 7 bases and J 5 bases; nucleotides not matched to a gene: 10. The CDR3 protein is CASTLGGGINNEQFF. The DNA for the CDR3 is TGTGCCAGCACCCTCGGCGGGGGGATCAACAATGAGCAGTTCTTC. The full variable domain, completed using reference TRBV7-6 and TRBJ2-1, is GAGVSQSPRYKVTKRGQDVALRCDPISGHVSLYWYRQALGQGPEFLTYFNYEAQQDKSGLPNDRFSAERPEGSISTLTIQRTEQRDSAMYRCASTLGGGINNEQFFGPGTRLTVL.

In this sample, this clone is medium-sized (0.01 to 0.1%). The rearrangement joins TRBV5-1 to TRBJ1-6, with TRBD1 identical over 7 bases. The V gene's germline CDR1 is SGHRS and CDR2 YFSETQ. The CDR3 contains 14 residues. The V segment lost 7 bases and the J segment 7 bases; nucleotides outside the gene matches: 8. For the CDR3, the DNA is TGCGCCAGCGGCAACGGGACAGAGAATTCACCCCTCCACTTT. Translating it yields CASGNGTENSPLHF.

The rearrangement joins TRBV7-9 to TRBJ1-1; perhaps TRBD1 as D (5 bases). Germline CDR1 reads SEHNR; CDR2 reads FQNEAQ (reference sequence). Between the trimmed V and J ends, which lost 5 bases and 1 base, there was a span of 11 bases. This CDR3 is built from 14 residues. The CDR3 bases are TGTGCCAGCAGCCACCGTGGGGCGAACACTGAAGCTTTCTTT. It yields the protein CASSHRGANTEAFF.

V is TRBV5-1 and J is TRBJ1-1, with 7 bases that match TRBD1. The CDR3 length is 13 residues. V was pared by 2 bases and J by 5 bases, with 3 bases of the junction left unmatched. Germline values: CDR1 SGHRS, CDR2 YFSETQ. The CDR3 coding sequence is TGCGCCAGCAGCTTAGGGGGCGGGACTGAAGCTTTCTTT. Its translation: CASSLGGGTEAFF.